This TCR beta chain was captured in a study of breast tumors, draining lymph nodes, adjacent tissues. TCRdb ran MiXCR on the multiplex PCR reads and lists one entry per CDR3 protein. The table records fewer than 25,000 distinct CDR3 sequences, 41% of them present only once. The sample holds one count of this clonotype. CDR1 is LNHDA and CDR2 is SQIVND in the germline V gene (reference sequence). The CDR3 is 14 residues long. Trimming cost V 5 bases and J 5 bases, with 12 bases left between them. This chain uses TRBV19 with TRBJ1-4, with D unclear. This sequence was found in a female donor with breast cancer. Some clones in this sample may be carry-over from other donors' samples. Material for sequencing was breast tumor tissue. CDR3 loop: CASSFRVSNEKLFF. The CDR3 DNA follows: TGTGCCAGTAGTTTCCGGGTCTCCAATGAAAAACTGTTTTTT.